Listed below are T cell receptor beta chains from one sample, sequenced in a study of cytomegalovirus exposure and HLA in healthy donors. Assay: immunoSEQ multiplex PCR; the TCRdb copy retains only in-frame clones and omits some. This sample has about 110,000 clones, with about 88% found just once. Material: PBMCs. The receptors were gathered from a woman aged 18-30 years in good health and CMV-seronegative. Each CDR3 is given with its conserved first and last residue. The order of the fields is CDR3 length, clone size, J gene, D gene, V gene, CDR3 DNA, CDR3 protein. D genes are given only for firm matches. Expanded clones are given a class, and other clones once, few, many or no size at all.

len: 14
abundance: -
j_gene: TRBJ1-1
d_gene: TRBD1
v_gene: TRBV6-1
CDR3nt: TGTGCCAGCAGTGAAGGAGGGGGCCACACTGAAGCTTTCTTT
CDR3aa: CASSEGGGHTEAFF

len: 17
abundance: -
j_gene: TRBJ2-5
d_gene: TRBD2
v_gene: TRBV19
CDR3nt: TGTGCCAGTAGGGTCTCCGGGACTAGCGGGGTCCAAGAGACCCAGTACTTC
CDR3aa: CASRVSGTSGVQETQYF

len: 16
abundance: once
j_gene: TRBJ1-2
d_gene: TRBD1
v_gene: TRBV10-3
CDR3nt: TGTGCCATCAGTGAGTCAGGGACAGGGGGCGACTATGGCTACACCTTC
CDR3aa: CAISESGTGGDYGYTF

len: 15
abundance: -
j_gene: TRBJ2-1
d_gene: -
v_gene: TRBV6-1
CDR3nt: -
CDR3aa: CASSEWGEGTSVPFF

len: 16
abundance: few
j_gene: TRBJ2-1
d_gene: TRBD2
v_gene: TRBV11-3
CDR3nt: TGTGCCAGCAGTGCGTCGGGTCTAGCGGCCTACAATGAGCAGTTCTTC
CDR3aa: CASSASGLAAYNEQFF

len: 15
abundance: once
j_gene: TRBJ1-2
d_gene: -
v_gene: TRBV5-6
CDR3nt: TGTGCCAGCAGCTTGGAAGTACAGCAATTCTATGGCTACACCTTC
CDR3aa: CASSLEVQQFYGYTF

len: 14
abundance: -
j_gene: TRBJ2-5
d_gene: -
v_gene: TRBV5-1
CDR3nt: TGCGCCAGCAGCTTGCGTCAATGGGAGGAGACCCAGTACTTC
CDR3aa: CASSLRQWEETQYF

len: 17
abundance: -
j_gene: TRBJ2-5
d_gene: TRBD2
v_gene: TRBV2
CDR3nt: TGTGCCAGCAGTTCTAGGACTAGCGGGAGGGAACAAGAGACCCAGTACTTC
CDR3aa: CASSSRTSGREQETQYF

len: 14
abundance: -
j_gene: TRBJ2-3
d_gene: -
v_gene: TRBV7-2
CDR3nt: TGTGCCAGCAGCCCCCGCGGGGCAGGAAATACGCAGTATTTT
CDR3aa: CASSPRGAGNTQYF

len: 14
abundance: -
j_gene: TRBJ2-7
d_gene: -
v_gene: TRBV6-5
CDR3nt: TGTGCCAGCAGTGTAGGGACATTTTTGAGCGAGCAGTACTTC
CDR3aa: CASSVGTFLSEQYF

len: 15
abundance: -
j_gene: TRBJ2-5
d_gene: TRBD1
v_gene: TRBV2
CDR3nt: TGTGCCAGCAGTGAAGAGAGGGGGCTAAGAGAGACCCAGTACTTC
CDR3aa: CASSEERGLRETQYF

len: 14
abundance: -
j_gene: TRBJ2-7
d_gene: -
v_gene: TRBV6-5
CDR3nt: TGTGCCAGCAGTTATGCCGTGAGGTCCTACGAGCAGTACTTC
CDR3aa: CASSYAVRSYEQYF

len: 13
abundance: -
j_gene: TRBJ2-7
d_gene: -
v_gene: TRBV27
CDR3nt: TGTGCCAGCAGCCAGGGGTCCTCCTACGAGCAGTACTTC
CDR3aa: CASSQGSSYEQYF

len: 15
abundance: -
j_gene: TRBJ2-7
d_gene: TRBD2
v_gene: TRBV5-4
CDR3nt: TGTGCCAGCAGCTTGAGGACTAGCGGGGCAGACGAGCAGTACTTC
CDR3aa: CASSLRTSGADEQYF

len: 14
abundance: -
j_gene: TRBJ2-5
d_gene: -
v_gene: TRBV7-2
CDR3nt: TGTGCCAGCAGCACAAACCGGGGGTTAGAGACCCAGTACTTC
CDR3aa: CASSTNRGLETQYF

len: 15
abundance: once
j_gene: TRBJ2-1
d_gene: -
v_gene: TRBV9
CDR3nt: TGTGCCAGCAGCGTAGTGGGGGCCCTCTACAATGAGCAGTTCTTC
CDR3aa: CASSVVGALYNEQFF

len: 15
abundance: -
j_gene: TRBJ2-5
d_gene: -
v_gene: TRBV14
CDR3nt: TGTGCCAGCAGCCAAGTTCCAGGATCCCAAGAGACCCAGTACTTC
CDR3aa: CASSQVPGSQETQYF

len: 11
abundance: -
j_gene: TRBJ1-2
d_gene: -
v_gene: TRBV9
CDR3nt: TGTGCCAGCAGCGGAGCCTATGGCTACACCTTC
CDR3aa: CASSGAYGYTF

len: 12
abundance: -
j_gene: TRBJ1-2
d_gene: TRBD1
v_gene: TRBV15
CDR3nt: TGTGCCACCAGCAGAGATACCGGGACAGATACCTTC
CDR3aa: CATSRDTGTDTF

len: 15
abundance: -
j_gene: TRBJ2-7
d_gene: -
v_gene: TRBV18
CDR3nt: TGTGCCAGCTCCCCGAATCTGCAGGGTTGGCGGGAGCAGTACTTC
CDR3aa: CASSPNLQGWREQYF

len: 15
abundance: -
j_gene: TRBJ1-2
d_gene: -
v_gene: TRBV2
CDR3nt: TGTGCCAGCCGAAAAATGACAGTTACGAGCTATGGCTACACCTTC
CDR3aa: CASRKMTVTSYGYTF

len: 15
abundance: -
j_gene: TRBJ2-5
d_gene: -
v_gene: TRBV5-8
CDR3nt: TGTGCCAGCAGCCCCTCGGGCGACAGAGGAGAGACCCAGTACTTC
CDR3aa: CASSPSGDRGETQYF

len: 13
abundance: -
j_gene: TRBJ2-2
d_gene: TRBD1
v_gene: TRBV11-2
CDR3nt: TGTGCCAGCAGCTCCACAGGGGCCGGGGAGCTGTTTTTT
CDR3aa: CASSSTGAGELFF

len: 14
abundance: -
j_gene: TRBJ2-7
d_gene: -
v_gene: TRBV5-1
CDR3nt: TGCGCCAGCAGCTCCCCGGACAGTTCCTACGAGCAGTACTTC
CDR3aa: CASSSPDSSYEQYF

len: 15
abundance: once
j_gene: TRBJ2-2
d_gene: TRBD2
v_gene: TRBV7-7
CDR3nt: TGTGCCAGCAGCTCCGGACTAGCGAACACCGGGGAGCTGTTTTTT
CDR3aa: CASSSGLANTGELFF

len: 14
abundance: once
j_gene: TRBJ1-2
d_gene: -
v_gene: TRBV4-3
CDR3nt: TGCGCCAGCAGCCCGGCGGCAGCCCTCTATGGCTACACCTTC
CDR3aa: CASSPAAALYGYTF

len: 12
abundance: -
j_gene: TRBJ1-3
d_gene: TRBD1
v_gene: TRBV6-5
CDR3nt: TGTGCCAGCAGCACCAGGGGGAACACCATATATTTT
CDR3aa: CASSTRGNTIYF

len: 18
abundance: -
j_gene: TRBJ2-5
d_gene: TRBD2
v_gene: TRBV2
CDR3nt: TGTGCCAGCAGTGAAACAGAGGGGGGGACTAGCGGCCAAGAGACCCAGTACTTC
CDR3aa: CASSETEGGTSGQETQYF

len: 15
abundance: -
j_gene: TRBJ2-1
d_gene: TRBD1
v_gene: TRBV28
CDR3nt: TGTGCCAGCAGCTGGCCCGGGACAGGATACAATGAGCAGTTCTTC
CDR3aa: CASSWPGTGYNEQFF

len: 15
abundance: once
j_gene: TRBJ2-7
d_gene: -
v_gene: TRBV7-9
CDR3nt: TGTGCCAGCAGCTCAAGACAGGAGAAGGTGTACGAGCAGTACTTC
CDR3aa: CASSSRQEKVYEQYF

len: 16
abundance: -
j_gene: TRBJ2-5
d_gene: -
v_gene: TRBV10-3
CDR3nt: TGTGCCATCAGTGGTCTAGGAGGGGGGGCCCCAGAGACCCAGTACTTC
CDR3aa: CAISGLGGGAPETQYF

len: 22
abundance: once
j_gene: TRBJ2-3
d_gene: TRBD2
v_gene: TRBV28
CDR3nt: TGTGCCAGCAGTTTACCATTTTTAACCCCCGGACTAGCGGGAGGCAATTCAGATACGCAGTATTTT
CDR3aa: CASSLPFLTPGLAGGNSDTQYF

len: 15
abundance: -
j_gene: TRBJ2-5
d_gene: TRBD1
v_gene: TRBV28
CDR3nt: TGTGCCAGCAGCACCGGGGACAGGACGGTAGAGACCCAGTACTTC
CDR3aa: CASSTGDRTVETQYF

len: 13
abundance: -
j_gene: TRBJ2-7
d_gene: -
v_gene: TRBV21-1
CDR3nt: TGTGCCAGCAGCACGTCCAGGGGGCACGAGCAGTACTTC
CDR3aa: CASSTSRGHEQYF

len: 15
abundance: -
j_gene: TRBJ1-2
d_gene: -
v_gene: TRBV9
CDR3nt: TGTGCCAGCAGCGTAGAGCGGGGTATGAGCTATGGCTACACCTTC
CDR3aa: CASSVERGMSYGYTF

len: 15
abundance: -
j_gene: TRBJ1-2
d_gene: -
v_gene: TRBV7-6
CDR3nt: TGTGCCAGCAGCTTAGGAGGCAACAGGGAACATGGCTACACCTTC
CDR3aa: CASSLGGNREHGYTF

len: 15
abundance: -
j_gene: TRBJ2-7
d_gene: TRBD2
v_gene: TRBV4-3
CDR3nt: TGCGCCAGCAGTCAGAGCGGGGGCCTCTCCTACGAGCAGTACTTC
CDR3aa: CASSQSGGLSYEQYF

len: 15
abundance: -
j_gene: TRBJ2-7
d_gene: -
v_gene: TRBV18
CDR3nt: TGTGCCAGCTCACTCGACCCGGGGGGCCGCTACGAGCAGTACTTC
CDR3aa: CASSLDPGGRYEQYF

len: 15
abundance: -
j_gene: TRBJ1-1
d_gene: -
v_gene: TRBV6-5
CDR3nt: TGTGCCAGCAGTTACTCAACAGGGAGGAACACTGAAGCTTTCTTT
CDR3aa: CASSYSTGRNTEAFF

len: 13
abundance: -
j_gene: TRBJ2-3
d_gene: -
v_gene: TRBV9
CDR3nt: TGTGCCAGCAGCCCTGCGGGCACAGATACGCAGTATTTT
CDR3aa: CASSPAGTDTQYF

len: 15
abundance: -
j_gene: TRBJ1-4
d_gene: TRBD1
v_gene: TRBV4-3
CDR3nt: TGCGCCAGCAGCCAAGACCCGGACAGGGGGGTGCGGCTGTTTTTT
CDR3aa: CASSQDPDRGVRLFF

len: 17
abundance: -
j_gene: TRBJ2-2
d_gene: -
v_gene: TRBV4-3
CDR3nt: TGCGCCAGCAGCCGGCCCCCCAGCGGTCCGAACACCGGGGAGCTGTTTTTT
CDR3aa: CASSRPPSGPNTGELFF

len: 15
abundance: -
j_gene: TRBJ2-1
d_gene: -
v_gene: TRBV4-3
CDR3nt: TGCGCCAGCAGCCAAGATGGGACTTCCTACAATGAGCAGTTCTTC
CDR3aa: CASSQDGTSYNEQFF

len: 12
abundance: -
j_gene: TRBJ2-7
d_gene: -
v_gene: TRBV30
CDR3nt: TGTGCCTGGATGGGGGGTTCGTACGAGCAGTACTTC
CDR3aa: CAWMGGSYEQYF

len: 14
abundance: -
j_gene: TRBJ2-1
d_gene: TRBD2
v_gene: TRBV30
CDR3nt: TGTGCCTGGAGTGGTAGCGGGAACTACAATGAGCAGTTCTTC
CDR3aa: CAWSGSGNYNEQFF

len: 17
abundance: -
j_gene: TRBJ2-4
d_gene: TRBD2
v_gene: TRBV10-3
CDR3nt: TGTGCCATCAGTGAGTCAGATAGCGGGGGGACAAAAAACATTCAGTACTTC
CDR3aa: CAISESDSGGTKNIQYF

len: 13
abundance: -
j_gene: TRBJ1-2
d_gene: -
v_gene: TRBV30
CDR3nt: TGTGCCTGGAACGAGAACGGGATCTATGGCTACACCTTC
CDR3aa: CAWNENGIYGYTF

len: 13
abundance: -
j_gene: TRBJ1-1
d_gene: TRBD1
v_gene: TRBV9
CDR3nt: TGTGCCAGCAGCCCCCAGGGGGGCCGGGAAGCTTTCTTT
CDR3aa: CASSPQGGREAFF

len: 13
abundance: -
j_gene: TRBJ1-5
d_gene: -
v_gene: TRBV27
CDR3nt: TGTGCCAGTCAGATCAGGGCGAATCAGCCCCAGCATTTT
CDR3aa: CASQIRANQPQHF

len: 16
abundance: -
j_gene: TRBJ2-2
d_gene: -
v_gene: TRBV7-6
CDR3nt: TGTGCCAGCAGCTTAGGGGCAGGGGAGCGGACCGGGGAGCTGTTTTTT
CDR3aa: CASSLGAGERTGELFF

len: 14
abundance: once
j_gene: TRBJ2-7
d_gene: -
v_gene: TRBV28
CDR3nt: TGTGCCAGCACCAATACAGAAGAACTCTACGAGCAGTACTTC
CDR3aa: CASTNTEELYEQYF

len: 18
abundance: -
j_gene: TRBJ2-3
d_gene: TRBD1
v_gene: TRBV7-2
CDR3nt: TGTGCCAGCAGCTCCCAGACTAACCGACAGGGGTCCCCAGATACGCAGTATTTT
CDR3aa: CASSSQTNRQGSPDTQYF

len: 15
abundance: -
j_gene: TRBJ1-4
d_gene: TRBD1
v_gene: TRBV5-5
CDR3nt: TGTGCCAGCAGCTTGGAACCGGGACAGTCAGAAAAACTGTTTTTT
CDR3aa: CASSLEPGQSEKLFF

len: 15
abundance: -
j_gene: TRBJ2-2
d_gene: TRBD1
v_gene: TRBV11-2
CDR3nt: TGTGCCAGCAGCTTCGACAGGGGGGGTACCGGGGAGCTGTTTTTT
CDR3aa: CASSFDRGGTGELFF

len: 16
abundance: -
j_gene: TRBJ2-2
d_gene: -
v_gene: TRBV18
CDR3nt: TGTGCCAGCTCACCACAGGTTATAGAGGGCACCGGGGAGCTGTTTTTT
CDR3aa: CASSPQVIEGTGELFF

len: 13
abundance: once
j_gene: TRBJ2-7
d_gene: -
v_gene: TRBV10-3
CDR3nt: TGTGCCATCAAGGCTAGCGCAAACTACGAGCAGTACTTC
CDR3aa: CAIKASANYEQYF

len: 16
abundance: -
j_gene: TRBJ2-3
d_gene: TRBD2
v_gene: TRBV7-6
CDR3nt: TGTGCCAGCAGCTTCCTTGCGGGAGGAAGCACAGATACGCAGTATTTT
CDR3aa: CASSFLAGGSTDTQYF

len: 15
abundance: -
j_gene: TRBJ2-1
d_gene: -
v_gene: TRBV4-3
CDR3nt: TGCGCCAGCAGCCGTAGGGGGGGCCCCCAATCTGAGCAGTTCTTC
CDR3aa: CASSRRGGPQSEQFF